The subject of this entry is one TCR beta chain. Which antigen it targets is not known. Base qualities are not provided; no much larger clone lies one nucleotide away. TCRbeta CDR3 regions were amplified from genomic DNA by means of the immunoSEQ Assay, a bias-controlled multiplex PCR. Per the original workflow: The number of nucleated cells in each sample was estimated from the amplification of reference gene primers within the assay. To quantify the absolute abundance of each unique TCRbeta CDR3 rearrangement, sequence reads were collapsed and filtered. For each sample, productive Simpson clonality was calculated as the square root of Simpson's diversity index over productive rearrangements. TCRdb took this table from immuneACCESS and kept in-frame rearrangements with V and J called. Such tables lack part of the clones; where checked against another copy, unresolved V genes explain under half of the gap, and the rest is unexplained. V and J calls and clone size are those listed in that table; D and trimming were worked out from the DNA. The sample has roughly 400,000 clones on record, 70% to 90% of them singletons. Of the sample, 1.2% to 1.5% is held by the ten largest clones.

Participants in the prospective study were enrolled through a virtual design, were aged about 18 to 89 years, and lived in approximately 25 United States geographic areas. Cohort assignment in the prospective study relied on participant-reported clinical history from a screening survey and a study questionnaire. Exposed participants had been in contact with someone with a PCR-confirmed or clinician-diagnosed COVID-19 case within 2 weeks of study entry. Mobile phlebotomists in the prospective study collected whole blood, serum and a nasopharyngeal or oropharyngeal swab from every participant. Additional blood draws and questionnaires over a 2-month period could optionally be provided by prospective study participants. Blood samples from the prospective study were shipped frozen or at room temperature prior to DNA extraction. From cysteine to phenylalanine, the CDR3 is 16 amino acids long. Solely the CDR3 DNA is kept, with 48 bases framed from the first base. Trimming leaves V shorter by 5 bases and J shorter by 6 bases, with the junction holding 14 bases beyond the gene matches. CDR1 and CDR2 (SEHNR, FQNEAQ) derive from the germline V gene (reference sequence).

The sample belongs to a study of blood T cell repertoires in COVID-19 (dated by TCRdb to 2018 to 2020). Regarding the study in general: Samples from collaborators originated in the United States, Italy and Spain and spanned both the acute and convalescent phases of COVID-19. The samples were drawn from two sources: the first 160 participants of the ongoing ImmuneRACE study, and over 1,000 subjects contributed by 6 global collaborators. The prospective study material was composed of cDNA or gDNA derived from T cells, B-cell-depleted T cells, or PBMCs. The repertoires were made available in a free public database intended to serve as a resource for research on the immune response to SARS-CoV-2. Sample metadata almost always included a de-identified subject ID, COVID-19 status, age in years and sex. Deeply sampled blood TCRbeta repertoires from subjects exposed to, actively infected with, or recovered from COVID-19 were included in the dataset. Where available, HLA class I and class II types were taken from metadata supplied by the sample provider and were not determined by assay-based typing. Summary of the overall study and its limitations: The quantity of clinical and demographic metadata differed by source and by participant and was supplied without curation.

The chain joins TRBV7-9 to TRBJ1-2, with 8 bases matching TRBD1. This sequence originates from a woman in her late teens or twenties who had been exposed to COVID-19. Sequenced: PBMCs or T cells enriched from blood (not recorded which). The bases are TGTGCCAGCAGCGCCTATTGGACAGGGCGGGGGAATGGCTACACCTTC. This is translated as CASSAYWTGRGNGYTF.